Given below is one T cell receptor (beta chain) in context. Its antigen is not yet known. The record has no base qualities; no much larger clone is one base away. The CDR3 measures 13 amino acids from cysteine to phenylalanine. Here the CDR3 DNA is all that survives: 39 bases in frame from base 1. The germline ends are 11 bases apart after V is trimmed by 5 bases and J by 3 bases. CDR1 SGHAT and CDR2 FQNNGV are derived from the germline V gene. These data come from a study of Graves' ophthalmopathy and Graves' hyperthyroidism (dated by TCRdb to between 2018 and 2020). For the wider study: Peripheral blood was collected at initial diagnosis, prior to any treatment. In a handful of hyperthyroidism patients, the T-cell repertoire of thyroid tissue was compared with the T-cell repertoire of blood. To explore V-J signatures that separate ophthalmopathy from hyperthyroidism, a discovery set of 95 to 100 patients was enrolled, consisting of approximately 44 with ophthalmopathy and under 65 with stable hyperthyroidism. An independent validation cohort was composed of some 19 hyperthyroidism patients and around 16 patients who later progressed from hyperthyroidism to ophthalmopathy. Once sampling was done, hyperthyroidism patients were given methimazole at a starting dose of 30 mg daily, while ophthalmopathy patients were given high-dose intravenous methylprednisolone. TCR beta repertoire signatures were used to distinguish Graves' ophthalmopathy from Graves' hyperthyroidism and to predict progression to ophthalmopathy. The 100 discovery patients were divided at random into training and test sets in a 7:3 ratio. In total, 135 blood samples were TCR-sequenced: approximately 42 ophthalmopathy, some 75 hyperthyroidism and some 17 hyperthyroidism-to-ophthalmopathy patients.

Hyperthyroidism was defined as stable when no progression to ophthalmopathy occurred within 18 months of follow-up. Hyperthyroidism patients were newly diagnosed, with disease duration under 2 months, and aged 18 to 65 years. Anyone with other autoimmune diseases, uncontrolled infections, pregnancy or lactation was excluded from the study. Clinical symptoms, serum thyroxine, TRAb, thyroid ultrasound and orbital computed tomography formed the basis of the diagnosis. Using Ficoll-Paque density gradient centrifugation, PBMCs were isolated from 9.5 to 10 ml of fresh peripheral blood. Total RNA was extracted using Trizol reagent, and RNA quality was checked on an Agilent 2100 Bioanalyzer. Findings and caveats that apply to the study as a whole: Most expanded thyroid clonotypes with a frequency above 0.001 also appeared in blood, which suggests that blood repertoires may reflect the immune response in the thyroid. In validation, the model predicted ophthalmopathy progression with about 64% sensitivity and roughly 72% specificity; about a dozen predicted patients were CT-confirmed with GO in a median of 6.5 months. No statistical method was used to predetermine the sample size, and group allocation was not hidden from the investigators. The 13-signature model separated ophthalmopathy from stable hyperthyroidism with roughly 90% sensitivity and 81% to 82% specificity in cross-validation, and 80%/75% in the test set.

For repertoire sequencing, TCR beta CDR3 regions were amplified from RNA transcripts. The first round of RT-PCR was done with HTBI primers and the Qiagen OneStep RT-PCR kit, and was followed by a second round of multiplex PCR, then size selection and purification. Sequencing of the libraries was carried out on an Illumina HiSeq2000 in paired-end mode with 100 bp reads. The study's own analysis went as follows. SOAPnuke was used to process the reads, removing any read that contained adapters or uncalled bases, had a mean Phred below 15, or lacked an exact match to the constant primer or identifier. COPE v1.2.5 was used to merge the high-quality paired reads. Unique nucleotide sequences were defined as clonotypes and aligned to IMGT TRB V, D and J references using MiTCR v1.1. Only V-J combinations with frequency above 0.0001 were analysed, covering approximately 99% of repertoires. For each V-J combination, a TCR clonal expansion and chaos score was defined as F50 clonal expansion divided by the chaos observed in the TCRdist matrix. Welch's t-statistics and random forest were used to reduce the features to roughly 14 V-J combinations, which were then used as input to a naive Bayes classifier. The similarity between thyroid and blood repertoires was quantified using the Morisita-Horn index. Starting from the raw public reads, TCRdb applied fastp trimming at Q25, assembled clones with MiXCR and retained in-frame beta chains. When rows share a CDR3 protein, they turn into one entry using the most common DNA and genes. These V and J calls originate from TCRdb's pipeline instead of the authors' own analysis. Here the sample has approximately 380,000 distinct CDR3 sequences; roughly 21% occur a single time. In total, the top ten clones hold around 3.2% of the sample.

The origin of this receptor is a woman under 30 with stable Graves' hyperthyroidism. Donor details come from another sample of the same person, matched by shared clones. The sample taken for sequencing was peripheral blood. The sequence links TRBV11-2 to TRBJ2-7; a weak D assignment points to TRBD2 (6 bases agree). This receptor has the CDR3 CASSGTGNYEQYF. The DNA sequence is given as TGTGCCAGCAGCGGGACTGGCAACTACGAGCAGTACTTC. Extended through the reference TRBV11-2 and TRBJ2-7 proteins, this CDR3 yields the full variable domain: EAGVAQSPRYKIIEKRQSVAFWCNPISGHATLYWYQQILGQGPKLLIQFQNNGVVDDSQLPKDRFSAERLKGVDSTLKIQPAKLEDSAVYLCASSGTGNYEQYFGPGTRLTVT.